This T cell receptor (beta chain) derives from a study of blood T cells in healthy people across ages. This clonotype was detected a few times. The target antigen is unknown. The study, taken as a whole, reports: Investigators treated diversity estimates from one million T cells as underestimates.

Germline CDR1 and CDR2: MNHEY and SVGAGI. The V and J ends lost 6 bases and 5 bases respectively, with 13 bases between them. The CDR3 runs 13 residues. Using a J-beta primer mix together with a sample-barcoded 5' primer, a second PCR was run for about 6 to 12 cycles. TCRdb analysed the 5' RACE reads with MiXCR anew, one entry per CDR3 protein. The data show 1.5 million to 2 million distinct CDR3 sequences, about 39% seen once. V and J are TRBV6-5 and TRBJ2-5; D is ambiguous. The sample was blood. This TCR was sampled from a human donor in good health. The CDR3 here is CASSSWVGETQYF. DNA of the CDR3: TGTGCCAGCAGCTCGTGGGTAGGGGAGACCCAGTACTTC.